The 2 T cell receptor beta chains below come from one sample, sequenced in a study of T cells in Graves' hyperthyroidism and ophthalmopathy (dated by TCRdb to the late 2010s). Receptor amplification or capture employed multiplex PCR. Reads for this sample came from an Illumina HiSeq 2000. Amplification of TCR beta CDR3 regions was carried out from RNA transcripts. The TCR CDR3 was subjected to a first round of RT-PCR using the HTBI primer set and the Qiagen OneStep RT-PCR kit. The public reads were quality trimmed at Q25 with fastp and then assembled into clones with MiXCR by TCRdb, keeping productive beta chains. All rows with the same CDR3 protein become a single entry with the most common DNA and genes. The sample table lists about 690,000 distinct CDR3 sequences, around a sixth of them with a count of one. The top ten clonotypes cover roughly a sixth of the sample. Specimen: blood. These receptors were taken from a man aged 50 or older with Graves' hyperthyroidism.

Ten or more counts support this clonotype. The chain combines TRBV6-2 or TRBV6-3 with TRBJ2-1; weak D call: TRBD2 (5 bases). The germline V gene encodes CDR1 MNHEY and CDR2 SVGEGT. The ends were cut back, 7 bases at V and 7 bases at J, with 23 bases in the middle. The CDR3 contains 16 residues. The CDR3 loop reads CASTKDQKAGVNEQFF. The CDR3 nucleotides are TGTGCCAGCACCAAGGACCAAAAGGCCGGGGTGAATGAGCAGTTCTTC.

This clonotype was detected ten times or more. The rearrangement uses TRBV12-3 or TRBV12-4 and TRBJ2-4, with a weak D call TRBD1 (5 bases). V dropped 5 bases and J dropped 3 bases, with 17 bases sitting between them. This CDR3 comprises 16 residues. DNA of the CDR3: TGTGCCAGCAGTGATACAGGATTACCCGTCAAAAACATTCAGTACTTC. Its protein is CASSDTGLPVKNIQYF.